Listed below are T cell receptor beta chains from one sample, sequenced in a study of blood T cell repertoires in COVID-19. Sequencing was performed with immunoSEQ multiplex PCR; in TCRdb, only in-frame clones are kept and a portion is missing. Counted here are about 140,000 clones, roughly 88% occurring once; the ten biggest clones make up 1.5%. Sequences were obtained from peripheral blood. These receptors all come from an older woman with acute or convalescent COVID-19. Both conserved end residues are part of each CDR3. The D gene is left open where the match is weak. The listing skips clone size in some rows; elsewhere it reads once, few, many or a size class.

size	V	D	J	CDR3	DNA
.	TRBV30	TRBD1	TRBJ1-4	CAWVPRDRYEKLFF	TGTGCCTGGGTCCCCCGGGACAGATATGAAAAACTGTTTTTT
.	TRBV1	.	TRBJ2-1	CTSVQQGNNEQFF	TGCACCAGCGTCCAACAGGGGAACAATGAGCAGTTCTTC
once	TRBV5-1	TRBD1	TRBJ1-2	CASSLSTGGASGYTF	TGCGCCAGCAGCTTGTCGACAGGGGGCGCAAGTGGCTACACCTTC
.	TRBV7-2	.	TRBJ1-6	CASSLGQVYNSPLHF	TGTGCCAGCAGCTTAGGGCAGGTCTATAATTCACCCCTCCACTTT
.	TRBV9	.	TRBJ1-3	CASSVDIGNTIYF	TGTGCCAGCAGCGTAGATATTGGAAACACCATATATTTT
.	TRBV2	.	TRBJ1-1	CASSEDPLRTAEAFF	TGTGCCAGCAGTGAAGACCCGCTTAGGACAGCAGAAGCTTTCTTT
.	TRBV5-1	TRBD1	TRBJ1-2	CASSRQGNFDHGTF	TGCGCCAGCAGTCGACAGGGGAACTTTGATCATGGCACCTTC
.	TRBV7-2	TRBD2	TRBJ2-1	CASSLGLAGGYNEQFF	TGTGCCAGCAGCCTCGGACTAGCGGGGGGATACAATGAGCAGTTCTTC
.	TRBV19	.	TRBJ2-7	CASSRGSPGEQYF	TGTGCCAGTAGTAGAGGCAGCCCCGGCGAGCAGTACTTC
.	TRBV7-9	.	TRBJ2-7	CASTLSYEQYF	TGTGCCAGCACCCTCTCCTACGAGCAGTACTTC
.	TRBV6-6	TRBD1	TRBJ2-7	CASSYSGTEEFSF	TGTGCCAGCAGTTACTCCGGGACAGAAGAATTTTCCTTC
.	TRBV9	TRBD1	TRBJ1-2	CASSALDRGEGYTF	TGTGCCAGCAGCGCCCTGGACAGGGGTGAGGGCTACACCTTC
.	TRBV11-3	TRBD1	TRBJ2-7	CASSLRQGMGEQYF	TGTGCCAGCAGCTTAAGACAGGGGATGGGCGAGCAGTACTTC
.	TRBV20-1	.	TRBJ2-1	CSASPSGAPSYNEQFF	TGCAGTGCTAGTCCCTCAGGGGCGCCCTCCTACAATGAGCAGTTCTTC
.	TRBV9	.	TRBJ1-1	CASSGTGTRTEAFF	TGTGCCAGCAGCGGAACCGGGACAAGAACTGAAGCTTTCTTT
.	TRBV6-6	.	TRBJ2-3	CVAKGDTDTQYF	TGTGTGGCTAAGGGGGATACAGATACGCAGTATTTT
.	TRBV25-1	.	TRBJ1-2	CASSDPETDRIGGYTF	TGTGCCAGCAGTGATCCAGAGACAGACCGAATCGGGGGCTACACCTTC